This T cell receptor beta chain was identified during a study of shared clonotypes between healthy human individuals. General observations from the study: Sorted-subset samples were not fully sequenced, rarefaction indicated.

The data were produced by immunoSEQ multiplex PCR, yet TCRdb's version contains in-frame clones alone and is incomplete. The sample has around 2.1 million clones; around 93% are singletons. Germline CDR1 and CDR2: MGHRA and YSYEKL. The V and J ends lost 2 bases and 0 bases, in that order; junction bases with no gene match: 5. This CDR3 contains 17 residues. The naive CD8 population came from CD45RO-negative cells selected for CCR7, without terminally differentiated effector memory CD45RA+ cells. A remark on this clone: What it binds is unknown.

This chain joins TRBV4-1 and TRBJ1-3, with TRBD1 matching over 9 bases. The TCR originated in a man younger than 30 in good health. Some clones in this sample may be carry-over from other donors' samples. Input material: naive CD8+ T cells from PBMCs. In DNA, the CDR3 is TGCGCCAGCAGCCAACAAGGACAGGGGATCTCTGGAAACACCATATATTTT. Its translation: CASSQQGQGISGNTIYF.